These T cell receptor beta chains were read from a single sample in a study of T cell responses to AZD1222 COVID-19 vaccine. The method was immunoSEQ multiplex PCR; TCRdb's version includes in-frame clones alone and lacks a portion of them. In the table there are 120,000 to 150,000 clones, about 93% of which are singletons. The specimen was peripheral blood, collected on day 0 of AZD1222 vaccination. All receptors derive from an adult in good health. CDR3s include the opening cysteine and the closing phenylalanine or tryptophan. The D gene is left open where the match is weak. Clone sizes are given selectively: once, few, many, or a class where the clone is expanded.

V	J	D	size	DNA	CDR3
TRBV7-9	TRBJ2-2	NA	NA	TGTGCCAGCAGCTTAGTATCGGGAGTGGCCGGGGAGCTGTTTTTT	CASSLVSGVAGELFF
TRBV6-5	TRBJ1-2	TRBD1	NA	TGTGCCAGCATTGGGGACAGGGGGAGGGGCTACACCTTC	CASIGDRGRGYTF
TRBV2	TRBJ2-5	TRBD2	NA	TGTGCCAGCGGAAGGCTAGCGGGGGGCGCCGAGACCCAGTACTTC	CASGRLAGGAETQYF
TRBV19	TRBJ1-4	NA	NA	TGTGCCAGTTTAACAGGGAATGAAAAACTGTTTTTT	CASLTGNEKLFF
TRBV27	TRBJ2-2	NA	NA	TGTGCCAGCAGTTTATCGCAGGCGGGGAACACCGGGGAGCTGTTTTTT	CASSLSQAGNTGELFF
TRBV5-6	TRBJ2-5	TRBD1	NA	TGTGCCAGCAGCGACTGGACAGGCGGGACCCAGTACTTC	CASSDWTGGTQYF
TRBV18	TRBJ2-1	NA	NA	TGTGCCAGCTCACCACGGGGGAGGCGAAATGAGCAGTTCTTC	CASSPRGRRNEQFF
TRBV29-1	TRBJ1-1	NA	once	TGCAGCGTTGCACGGATGAACACTGAAGCTTTCTTT	CSVARMNTEAFF
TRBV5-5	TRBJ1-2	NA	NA	TGTGCCAGCAGCTTGGTTGATTCGGGGAATCGCGGCTACACCTTC	CASSLVDSGNRGYTF
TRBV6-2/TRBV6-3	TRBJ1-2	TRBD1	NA	TGTGCCAGCAGTCCCGGGACAGGAGGCTACACCTTC	CASSPGTGGYTF
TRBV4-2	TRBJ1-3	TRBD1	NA	TGTGCCAGCAGCCCTCGACAGGGGGGGGGAAACACCATATATTTT	CASSPRQGGGNTIYF
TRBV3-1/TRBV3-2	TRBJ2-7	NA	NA	TGTGCCAGCAGCCACGGCCCGGGACGTACCTACGAGCAGTACTTC	CASSHGPGRTYEQYF
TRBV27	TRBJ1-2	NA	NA	TGTGCCAGCAGTTTCGGGCCCTACTATGGCTACACCTTC	CASSFGPYYGYTF
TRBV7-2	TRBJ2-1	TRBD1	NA	TGTGCCAGCAGCTTAGCCGGGACAGGCTCCTACAATGAGCAGTTCTTC	CASSLAGTGSYNEQFF
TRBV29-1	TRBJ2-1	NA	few	TGCAGCGTTGGAGGCTTGAATAGGTACAATGAGCAGTTCTTC	CSVGGLNRYNEQFF
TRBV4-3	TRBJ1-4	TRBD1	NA	TGCGCCAGCAGCCGGGACAGGGGGCGAACTAATGAAAAACTGTTTTTT	CASSRDRGRTNEKLFF
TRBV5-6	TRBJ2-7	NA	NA	TGTGCCAGCAGCTTGGGTCTCAGCACCTACGAGCAGTACTTC	CASSLGLSTYEQYF